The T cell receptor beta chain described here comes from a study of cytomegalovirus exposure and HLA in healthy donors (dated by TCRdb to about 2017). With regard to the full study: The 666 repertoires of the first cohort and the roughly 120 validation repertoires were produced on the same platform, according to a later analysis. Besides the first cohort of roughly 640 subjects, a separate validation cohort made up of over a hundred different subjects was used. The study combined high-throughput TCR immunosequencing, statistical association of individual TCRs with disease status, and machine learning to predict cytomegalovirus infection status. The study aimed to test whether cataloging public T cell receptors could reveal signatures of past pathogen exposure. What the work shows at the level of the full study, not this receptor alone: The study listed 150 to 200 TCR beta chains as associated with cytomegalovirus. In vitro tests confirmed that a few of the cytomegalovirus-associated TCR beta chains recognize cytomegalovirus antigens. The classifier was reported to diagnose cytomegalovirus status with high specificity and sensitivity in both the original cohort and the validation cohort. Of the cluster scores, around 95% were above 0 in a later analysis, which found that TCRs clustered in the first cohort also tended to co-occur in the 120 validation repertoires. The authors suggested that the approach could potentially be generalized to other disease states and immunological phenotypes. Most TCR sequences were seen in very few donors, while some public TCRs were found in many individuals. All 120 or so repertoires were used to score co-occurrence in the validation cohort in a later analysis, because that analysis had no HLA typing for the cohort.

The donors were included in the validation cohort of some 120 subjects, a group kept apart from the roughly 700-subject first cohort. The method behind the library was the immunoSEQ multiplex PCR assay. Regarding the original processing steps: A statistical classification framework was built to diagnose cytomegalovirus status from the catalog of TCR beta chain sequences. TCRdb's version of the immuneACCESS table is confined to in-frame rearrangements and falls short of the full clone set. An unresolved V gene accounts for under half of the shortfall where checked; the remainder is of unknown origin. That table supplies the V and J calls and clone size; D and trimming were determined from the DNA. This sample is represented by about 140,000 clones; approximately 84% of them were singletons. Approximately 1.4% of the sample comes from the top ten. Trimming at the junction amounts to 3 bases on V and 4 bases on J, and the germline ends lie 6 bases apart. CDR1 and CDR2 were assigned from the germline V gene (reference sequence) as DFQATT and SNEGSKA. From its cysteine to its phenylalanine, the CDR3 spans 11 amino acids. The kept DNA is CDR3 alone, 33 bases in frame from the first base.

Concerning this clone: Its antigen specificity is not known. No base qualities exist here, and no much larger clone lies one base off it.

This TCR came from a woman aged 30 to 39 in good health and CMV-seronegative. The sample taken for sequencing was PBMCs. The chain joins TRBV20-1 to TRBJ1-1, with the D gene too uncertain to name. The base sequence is TGCAGTGCTAGTCCGGGCACTGAAGCTTTCTTT. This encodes CSASPGTEAFF.